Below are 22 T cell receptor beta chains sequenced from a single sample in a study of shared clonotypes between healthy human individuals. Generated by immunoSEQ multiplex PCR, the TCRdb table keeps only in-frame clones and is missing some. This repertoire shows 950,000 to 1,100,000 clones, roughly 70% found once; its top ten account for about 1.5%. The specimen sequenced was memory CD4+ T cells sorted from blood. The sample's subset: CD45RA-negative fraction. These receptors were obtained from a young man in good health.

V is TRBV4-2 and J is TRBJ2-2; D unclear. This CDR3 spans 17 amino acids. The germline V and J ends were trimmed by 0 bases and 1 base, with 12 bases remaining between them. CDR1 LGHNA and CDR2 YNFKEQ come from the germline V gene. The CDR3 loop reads CASSQDLRRKNTGELFF. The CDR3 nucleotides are TGTGCCAGCAGCCAAGATCTCCGGCGCAAGAACACCGGGGAGCTGTTTTTT.

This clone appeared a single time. The CDR3 coding sequence is TGTGCCAGCAGTCAGACTAATAGCAATCAGCCCCAGCATTTT. Translated: CASSQTNSNQPQHF. V usage is TRBV2 and J usage is TRBJ1-5; unclear D gene. Germline V gene lookup returns CDR1 SNHLY and CDR2 FYNNEI. The CDR3 is 14 amino acids. V lost 5 bases and J lost 0, with 8 bases in between.

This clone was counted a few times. CDR3 protein: CASRLKGSTEAFF. CDR3 DNA: TGTGCCAGCAGGCTCAAGGGGAGCACTGAAGCTTTCTTT. V is TRBV27 and J is TRBJ1-1; a weak D match, TRBD1 (5 bases). V was pared by 6 bases and J by 4 bases, with 12 bases between. The CDR3 length is 13 residues. CDR1 MNHEY and CDR2 SMNVEV come from the germline V gene (reference sequence).

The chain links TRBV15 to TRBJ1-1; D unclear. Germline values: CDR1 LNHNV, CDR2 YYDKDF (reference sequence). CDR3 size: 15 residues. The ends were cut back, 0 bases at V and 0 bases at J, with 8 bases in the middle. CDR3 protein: CATSRDKGLNTEAFF. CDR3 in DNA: TGTGCCACCAGCAGAGATAAGGGTTTGAACACTGAAGCTTTCTTT.

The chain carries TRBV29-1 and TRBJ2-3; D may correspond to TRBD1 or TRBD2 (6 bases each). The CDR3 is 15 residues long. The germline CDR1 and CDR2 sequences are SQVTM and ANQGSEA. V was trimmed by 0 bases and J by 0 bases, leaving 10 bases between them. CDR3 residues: CSVEDRRGSTDTQYF. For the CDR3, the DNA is TGCAGCGTTGAAGATAGGAGGGGGAGCACAGATACGCAGTATTTT.

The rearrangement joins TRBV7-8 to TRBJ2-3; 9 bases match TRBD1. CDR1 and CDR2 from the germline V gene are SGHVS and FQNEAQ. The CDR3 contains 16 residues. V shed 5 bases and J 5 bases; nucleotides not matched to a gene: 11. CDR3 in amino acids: CASSRLPGQGIDTQYF. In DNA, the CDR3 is TGTGCCAGCAGCCGCCTCCCGGGACAGGGAATAGATACGCAGTATTTT.

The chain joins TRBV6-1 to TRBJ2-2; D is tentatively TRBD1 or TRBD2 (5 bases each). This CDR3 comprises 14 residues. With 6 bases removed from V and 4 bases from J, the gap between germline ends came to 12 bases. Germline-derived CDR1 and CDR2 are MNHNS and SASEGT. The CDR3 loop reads CASSVSGTTGELFF. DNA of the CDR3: TGTGCCAGCAGCGTGTCAGGGACCACCGGGGAGCTGTTTTTT.

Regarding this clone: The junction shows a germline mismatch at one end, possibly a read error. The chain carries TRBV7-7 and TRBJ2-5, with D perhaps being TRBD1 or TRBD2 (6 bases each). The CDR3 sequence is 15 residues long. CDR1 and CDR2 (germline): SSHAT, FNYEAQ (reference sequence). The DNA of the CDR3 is TGTGCTAGCAGCTTAGTCGGGGGCGCGAGGGAGACCCAGTACTTC. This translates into CASSLVGGARETQYF.

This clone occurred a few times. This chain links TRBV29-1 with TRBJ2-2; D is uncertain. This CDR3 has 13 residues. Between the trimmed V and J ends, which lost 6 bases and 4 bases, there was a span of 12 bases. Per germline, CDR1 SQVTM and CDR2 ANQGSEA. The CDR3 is CSVSSAVTGELFF. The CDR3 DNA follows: TGCAGCGTATCGAGCGCCGTCACCGGGGAGCTGTTTTTT.

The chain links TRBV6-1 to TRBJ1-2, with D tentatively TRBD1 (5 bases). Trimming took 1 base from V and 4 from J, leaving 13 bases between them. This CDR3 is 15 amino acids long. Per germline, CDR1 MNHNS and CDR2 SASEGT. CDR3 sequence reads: CASSEEGVSGYGYTF. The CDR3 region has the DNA TGTGCCAGCAGTGAAGAAGGGGTGAGCGGCTATGGCTACACCTTC.

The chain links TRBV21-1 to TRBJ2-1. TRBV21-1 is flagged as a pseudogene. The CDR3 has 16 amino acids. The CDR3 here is CASSPTTGHVYNEQFF. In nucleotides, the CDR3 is TGTGCCAGCAGCCCGACCACTGGCCATGTCTACAATGAGCAGTTCTTC.

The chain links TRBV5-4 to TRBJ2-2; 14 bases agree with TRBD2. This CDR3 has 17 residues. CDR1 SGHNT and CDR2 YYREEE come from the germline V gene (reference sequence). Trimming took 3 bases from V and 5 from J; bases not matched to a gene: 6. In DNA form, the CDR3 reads TGTGCCAGCAGCTGGGGGACTAGCGGGAGTGGTACCGGGGAGCTGTTTTTT. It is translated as CASSWGTSGSGTGELFF. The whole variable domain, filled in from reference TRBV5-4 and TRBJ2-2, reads ETGVTQSPTHLIKTRGQQVTLRCSSQSGHNTVSWYQQALGQGPQFIFQYYREEENGRGNFPPRFSGLQFPNYSSELNVNALELDDSALYLCASSWGTSGSGTGELFFGEGSRLTVL.

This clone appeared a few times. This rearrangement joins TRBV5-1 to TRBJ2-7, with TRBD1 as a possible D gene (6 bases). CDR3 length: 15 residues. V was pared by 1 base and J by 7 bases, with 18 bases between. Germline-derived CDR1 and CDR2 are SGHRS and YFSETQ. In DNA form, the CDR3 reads TGCGCCAGCAGCTTGACCAGGGGTACCGCTCAGGAGCAGTACTTC. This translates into CASSLTRGTAQEQYF.

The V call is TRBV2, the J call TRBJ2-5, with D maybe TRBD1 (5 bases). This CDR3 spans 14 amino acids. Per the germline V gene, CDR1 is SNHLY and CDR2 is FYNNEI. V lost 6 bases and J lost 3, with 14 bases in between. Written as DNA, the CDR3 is TGTGCCAGCAGCTTAATGTCGGACAAAGAGACCCAGTACTTC. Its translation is CASSLMSDKETQYF.

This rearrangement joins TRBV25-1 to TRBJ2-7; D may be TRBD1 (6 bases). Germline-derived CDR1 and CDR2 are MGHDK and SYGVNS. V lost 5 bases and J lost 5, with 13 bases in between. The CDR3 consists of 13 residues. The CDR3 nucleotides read TGTGCCAGCAGTCGGGGCAGGGGAAACGAGCAGTACTTC. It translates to CASSRGRGNEQYF.

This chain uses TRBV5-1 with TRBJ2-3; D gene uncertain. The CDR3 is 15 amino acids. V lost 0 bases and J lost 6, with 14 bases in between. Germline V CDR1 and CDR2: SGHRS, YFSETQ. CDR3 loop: CASSLGGFFRDTQYF. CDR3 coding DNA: TGCGCCAGCAGCTTGGGAGGTTTCTTCAGGGATACGCAGTATTTT.

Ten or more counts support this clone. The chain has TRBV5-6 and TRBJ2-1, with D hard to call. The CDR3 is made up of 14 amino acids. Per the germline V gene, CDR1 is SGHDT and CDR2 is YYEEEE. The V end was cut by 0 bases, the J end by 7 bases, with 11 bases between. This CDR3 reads CASSLASLGNEQFF. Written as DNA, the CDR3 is TGTGCCAGCAGCTTGGCTAGTCTGGGGAATGAGCAGTTCTTC.

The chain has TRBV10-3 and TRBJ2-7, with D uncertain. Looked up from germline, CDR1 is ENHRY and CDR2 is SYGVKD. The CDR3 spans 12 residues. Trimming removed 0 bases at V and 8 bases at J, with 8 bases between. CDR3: CAISESAVQQYF. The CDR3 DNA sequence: TGTGCCATCAGTGAGTCGGCAGTCCAGCAGTACTTC.

Here the CDR3 reads CASSEAHTGELFF. CDR3 bases: TGCGCCAGCAGTGAGGCCCACACCGGGGAGCTGTTTTTT. This rearrangement joins TRBV10-1 to TRBJ2-2; D is unclear. The CDR3 totals 13 residues. Germline V CDR1 and CDR2: WNHNN, SYGVQD (reference sequence). V lost 2 bases and J lost 3, with 4 bases in between.

The CDR3 reads CASSGTSGRDYNEQFF. In DNA, the CDR3 is TGTGCCAGTAGCGGGACTAGCGGGAGGGATTACAATGAGCAGTTCTTC. The chain carries TRBV19 and TRBJ2-1; 16 nucleotides line up with TRBD2. The CDR3 loop spans 16 amino acids. In germline, CDR1 is LNHDA, CDR2 SQIVND (reference sequence). Trimming removed 6 bases from V and 4 bases from J; junction bases left unmatched: 3.

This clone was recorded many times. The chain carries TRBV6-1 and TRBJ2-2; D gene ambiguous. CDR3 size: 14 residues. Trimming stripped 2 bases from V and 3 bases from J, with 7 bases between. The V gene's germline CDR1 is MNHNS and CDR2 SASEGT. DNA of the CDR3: TGTGCCAGCAGTGAAATTGGGGACACCGGGGAGCTGTTTTTT. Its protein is CASSEIGDTGELFF.

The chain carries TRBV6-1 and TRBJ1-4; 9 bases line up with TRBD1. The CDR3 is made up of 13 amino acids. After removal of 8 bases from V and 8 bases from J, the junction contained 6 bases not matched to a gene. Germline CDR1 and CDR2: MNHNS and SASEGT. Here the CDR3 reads CASRDRVVEKLFF. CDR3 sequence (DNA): TGTGCCAGCCGGGACAGGGTGGTCGAAAAACTGTTTTTT.